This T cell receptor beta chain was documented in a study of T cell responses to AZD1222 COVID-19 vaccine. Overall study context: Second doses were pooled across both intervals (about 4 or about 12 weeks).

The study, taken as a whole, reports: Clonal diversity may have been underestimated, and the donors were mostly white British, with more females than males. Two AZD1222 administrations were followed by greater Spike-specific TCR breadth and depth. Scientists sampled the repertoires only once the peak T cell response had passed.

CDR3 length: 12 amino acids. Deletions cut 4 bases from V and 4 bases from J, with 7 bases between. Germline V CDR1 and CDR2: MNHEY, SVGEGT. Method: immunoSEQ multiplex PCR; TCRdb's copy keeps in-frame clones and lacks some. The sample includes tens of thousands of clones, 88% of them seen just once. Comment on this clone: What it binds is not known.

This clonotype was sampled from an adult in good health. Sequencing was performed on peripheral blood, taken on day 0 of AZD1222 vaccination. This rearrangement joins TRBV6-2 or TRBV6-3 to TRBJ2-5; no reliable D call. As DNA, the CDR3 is TGTGCCAGCAGTTGGACGTCAGAGACCCAGTACTTC. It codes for CASSWTSETQYF.